The rows below give T cell receptor beta chains drawn from one sample of a study of beta chain features in type 1 diabetes. Method: immunoSEQ multiplex PCR; TCRdb's copy keeps in-frame clones and lacks some. This sample has 100,000 to 150,000 clones, with roughly 10% found just once. The sequencing sample was made of central memory CD4+ T cells from blood. The source of these receptors is a man aged 25-45 years with type 1 diabetes. Each CDR3 is given with its conserved first and last residue. D genes are given only for firm matches. Rows may omit the clone size; those that give it use once, few, many or a size class.

J: TRBJ1-1
size: NA
D: NA
length: 13
V: TRBV7-9
CDR3: CASSLDGGTEAFF
DNA: TGTGCCAGCAGCTTAGACGGGGGCACTGAAGCTTTCTTT

J: TRBJ2-1
size: few
D: TRBD2
length: 14
V: TRBV29-1
CDR3: CSVDTSGGSDEQFF
DNA: TGCAGCGTTGATACTAGCGGGGGTTCGGATGAGCAGTTCTTC

J: TRBJ2-1
size: NA
D: TRBD2
length: 17
V: TRBV19
CDR3: CASSIHKTSGDYNEQFF
DNA: TGTGCCAGTAGTATTCACAAGACTAGCGGGGACTACAATGAGCAGTTCTTC

J: TRBJ2-5
size: NA
D: TRBD2
length: 14
V: TRBV4-3
CDR3: CASSPGLAQETQYF
DNA: TGCGCCAGCAGCCCGGGACTAGCTCAAGAGACCCAGTACTTC

J: TRBJ2-3
size: NA
D: TRBD2
length: 16
V: TRBV11-2
CDR3: CASSRRRDYSPDTQYF
DNA: TGTGCCAGCAGCAGACGGCGGGACTACAGCCCAGATACGCAGTATTTT

J: TRBJ2-3
size: NA
D: TRBD2
length: 16
V: TRBV4-1
CDR3: CASSLMTSGGLNTQYF
DNA: TGCGCCAGCAGCTTAATGACTAGCGGGGGGCTTAATACGCAGTATTTT

J: TRBJ1-5
size: NA
D: NA
length: 14
V: TRBV28
CDR3: CASSFPQVRQPQHF
DNA: TGTGCCAGCAGTTTCCCGCAGGTTAGACAGCCCCAGCATTTT

J: TRBJ1-2
size: few
D: NA
length: 11
V: TRBV5-4
CDR3: CASSRGYGYTF
DNA: TGTGCCAGCAGTCGGGGCTATGGCTACACCTTC

J: TRBJ2-3
size: NA
D: NA
length: 13
V: TRBV2
CDR3: CASGGPPTDTQYF
DNA: TGTGCTTCCGGGGGACCCCCCACAGATACGCAGTATTTT

J: TRBJ2-1
size: NA
D: TRBD1
length: 14
V: TRBV5-8
CDR3: CASSGTGGYNEQFF
DNA: TGTGCCAGCAGCGGGACAGGGGGCTACAATGAGCAGTTCTTC